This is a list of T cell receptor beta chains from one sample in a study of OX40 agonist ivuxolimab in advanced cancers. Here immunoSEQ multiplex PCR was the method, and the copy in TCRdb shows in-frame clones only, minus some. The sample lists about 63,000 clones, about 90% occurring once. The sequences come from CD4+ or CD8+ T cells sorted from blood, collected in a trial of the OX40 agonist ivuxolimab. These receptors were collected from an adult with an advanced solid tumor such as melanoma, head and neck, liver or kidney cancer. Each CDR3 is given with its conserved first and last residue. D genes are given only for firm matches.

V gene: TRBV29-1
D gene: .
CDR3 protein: CSVVGAYGYTF

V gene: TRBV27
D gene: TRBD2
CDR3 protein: CASSLLLLAGFDEQFF

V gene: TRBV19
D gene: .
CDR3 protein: CASSIGYTGELFF

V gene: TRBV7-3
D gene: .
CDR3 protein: CASSFEGVPDTQYF

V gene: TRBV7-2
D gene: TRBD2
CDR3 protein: CASSLAREGRYNEQFF

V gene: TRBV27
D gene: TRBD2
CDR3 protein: CASSHLISGTDTQYF

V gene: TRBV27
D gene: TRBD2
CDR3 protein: CASSPSGRPYNEQFF

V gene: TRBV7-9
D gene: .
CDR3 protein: CASSFDNNYGYTF

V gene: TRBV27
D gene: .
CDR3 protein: CASSLTELMNTEAFF

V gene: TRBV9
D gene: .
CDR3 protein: CASSSTSREVLF

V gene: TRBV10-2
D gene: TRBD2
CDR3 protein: CASKVPAGAYNEQFF

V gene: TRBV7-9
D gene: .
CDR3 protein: CASSLVGERAFF

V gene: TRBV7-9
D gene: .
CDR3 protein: CASSGTPGAYNEQFF

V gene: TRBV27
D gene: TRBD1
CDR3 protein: CATGGTGRNQPQHF

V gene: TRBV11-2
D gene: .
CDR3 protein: CASSQEFGNTIYF

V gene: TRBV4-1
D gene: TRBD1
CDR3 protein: CASSQDGTVYGYTF

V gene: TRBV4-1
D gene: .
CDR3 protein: CASSPLSGWSEQYF

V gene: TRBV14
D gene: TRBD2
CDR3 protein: CASSQDLGGGPYNEQFF

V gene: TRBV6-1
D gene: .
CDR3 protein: CASSELEGAATQYF

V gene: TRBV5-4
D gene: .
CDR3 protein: CASSLGVLDQPQHF

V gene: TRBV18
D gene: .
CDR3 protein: CASSPPGQQETQYF

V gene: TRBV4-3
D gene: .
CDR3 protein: CASSQEGDRHNEQFF

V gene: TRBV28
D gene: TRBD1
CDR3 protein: CASSATGAWRVKQFF

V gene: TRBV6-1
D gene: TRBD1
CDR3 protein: CASRGTGLLYEQYF

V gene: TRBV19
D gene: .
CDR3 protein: CASRSSGNTQYF

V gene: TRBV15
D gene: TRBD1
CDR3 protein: CATSRGTGGRDTEAFF

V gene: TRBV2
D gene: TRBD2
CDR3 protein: CASSDSSGGARSYF

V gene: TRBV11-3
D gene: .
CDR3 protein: CASSLSGLPDEQFF

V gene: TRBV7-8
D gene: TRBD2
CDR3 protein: CASRWEGLSYEQYF

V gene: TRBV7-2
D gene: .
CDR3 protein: CASSLAEVAYEQYF

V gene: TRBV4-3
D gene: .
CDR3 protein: CASSQVRGSYEQYF

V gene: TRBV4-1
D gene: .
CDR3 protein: CASSQEPGFGELFF

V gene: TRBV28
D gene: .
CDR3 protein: CAPTWGRRETQYF

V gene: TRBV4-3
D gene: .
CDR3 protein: CASSQDTVGELFF

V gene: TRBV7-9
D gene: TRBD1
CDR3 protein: CASSLGNRGYQPQHF

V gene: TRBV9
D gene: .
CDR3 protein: CASSVDGGDAQPQHF

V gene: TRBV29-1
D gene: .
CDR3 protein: CSAWGPSAGIGTGELFF